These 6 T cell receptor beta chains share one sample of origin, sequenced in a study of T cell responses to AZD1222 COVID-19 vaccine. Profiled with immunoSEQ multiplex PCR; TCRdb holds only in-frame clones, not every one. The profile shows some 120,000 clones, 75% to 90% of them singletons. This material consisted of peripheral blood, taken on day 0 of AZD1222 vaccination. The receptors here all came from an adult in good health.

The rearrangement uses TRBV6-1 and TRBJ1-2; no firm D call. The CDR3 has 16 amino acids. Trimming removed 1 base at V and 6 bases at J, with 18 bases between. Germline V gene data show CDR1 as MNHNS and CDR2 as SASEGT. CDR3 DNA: TGTGCCAGCAGTGAAGTGGCAGTCGTCGGGTATGATGGCTACACCTTC. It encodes CASSEVAVVGYDGYTF.

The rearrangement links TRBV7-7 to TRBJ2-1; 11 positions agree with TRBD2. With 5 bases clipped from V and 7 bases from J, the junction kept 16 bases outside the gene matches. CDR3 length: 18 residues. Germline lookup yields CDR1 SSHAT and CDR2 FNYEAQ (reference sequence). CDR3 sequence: CASSPRLSSGGERNEQFF. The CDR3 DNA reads TGTGCCAGCAGCCCCCGTTTGAGTAGCGGGGGGGAAAGGAATGAGCAGTTCTTC.

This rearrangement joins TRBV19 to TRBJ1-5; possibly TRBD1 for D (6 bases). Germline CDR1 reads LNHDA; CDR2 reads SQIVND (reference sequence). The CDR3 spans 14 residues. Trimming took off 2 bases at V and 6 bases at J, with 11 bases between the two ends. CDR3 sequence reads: CASSILQGTQPQHF. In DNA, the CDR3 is TGTGCCAGTAGTATATTGCAGGGGACTCAGCCCCAGCATTTT.

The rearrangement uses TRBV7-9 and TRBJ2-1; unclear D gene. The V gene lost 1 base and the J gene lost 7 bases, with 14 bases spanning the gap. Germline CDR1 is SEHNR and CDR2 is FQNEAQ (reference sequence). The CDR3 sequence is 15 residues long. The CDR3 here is CASSLGATRRNEQFF. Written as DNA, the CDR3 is TGTGCCAGCAGCTTAGGGGCGACACGCCGAAATGAGCAGTTCTTC.

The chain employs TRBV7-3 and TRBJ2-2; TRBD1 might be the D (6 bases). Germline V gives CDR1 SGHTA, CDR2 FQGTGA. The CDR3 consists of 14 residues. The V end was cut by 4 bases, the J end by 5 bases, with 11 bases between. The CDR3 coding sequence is TGTGCCAGCAGCTGGGGACATAAGACCGGGGAGCTGTTTTTT. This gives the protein CASSWGHKTGELFF.

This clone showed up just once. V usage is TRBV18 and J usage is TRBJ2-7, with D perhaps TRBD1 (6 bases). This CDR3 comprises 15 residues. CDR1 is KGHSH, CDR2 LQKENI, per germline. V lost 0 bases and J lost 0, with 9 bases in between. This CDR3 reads CASSPPGAVSYEQYF. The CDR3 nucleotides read TGTGCCAGCTCACCACCGGGGGCCGTCTCCTACGAGCAGTACTTC.